This T cell receptor beta chain originates from a study of identical twins. Study-wide results and limits: Surplus twin overlap in beta out-of-frame sequences was less pronounced. Zero-insertion analyses could be partly confounded by invariant MAIT and iNKT cells.

This CDR3 is built from 13 residues. V lost 1 base to trimming and J lost 5 bases, with 8 bases between them. The germline CDR1 and CDR2 sequences are KGHSH and LQKENI. This clonotype was detected a few times. Its target is unknown. Via MiXCR, TCRdb re-called the 5' RACE reads, giving one row per CDR3 protein. The table includes fewer than 550,000 distinct CDR3 sequences, roughly an eighth detected once. The data were also submitted as part of a second study, on yellow fever vaccine responses in identical twins.

This TCR came from a woman under 30 in good health. Specimen: CD4+ T cells sorted from blood. This chain links TRBV18 with TRBJ2-5, with TRBD2 as a possible D gene (5 bases). This CDR3 reads CASSPLTGETQYF. The CDR3 DNA reads TGTGCCAGCTCACCACTAACGGGGGAGACCCAGTACTTC.